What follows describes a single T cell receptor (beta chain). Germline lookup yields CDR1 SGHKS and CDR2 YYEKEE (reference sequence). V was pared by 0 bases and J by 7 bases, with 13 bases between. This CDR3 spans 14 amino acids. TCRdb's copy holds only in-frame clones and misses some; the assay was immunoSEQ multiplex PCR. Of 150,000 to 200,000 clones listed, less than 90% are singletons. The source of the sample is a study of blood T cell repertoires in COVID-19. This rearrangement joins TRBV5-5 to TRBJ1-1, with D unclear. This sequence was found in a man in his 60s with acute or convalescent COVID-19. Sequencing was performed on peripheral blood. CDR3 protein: CASSLAGGRVEAFF. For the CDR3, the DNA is TGTGCCAGCAGCTTGGCTGGAGGGAGGGTTGAAGCTTTCTTT.